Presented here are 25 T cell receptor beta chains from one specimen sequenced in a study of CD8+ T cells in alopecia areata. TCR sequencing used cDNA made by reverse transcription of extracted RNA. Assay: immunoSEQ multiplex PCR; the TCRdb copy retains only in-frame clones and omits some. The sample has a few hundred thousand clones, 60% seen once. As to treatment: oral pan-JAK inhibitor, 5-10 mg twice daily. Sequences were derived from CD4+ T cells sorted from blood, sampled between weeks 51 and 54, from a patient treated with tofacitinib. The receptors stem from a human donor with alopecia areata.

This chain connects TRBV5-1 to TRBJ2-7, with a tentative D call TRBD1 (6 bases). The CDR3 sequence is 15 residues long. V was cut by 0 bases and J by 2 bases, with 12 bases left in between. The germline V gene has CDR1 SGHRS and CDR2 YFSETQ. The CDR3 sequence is CASSLANQGPYEQYF. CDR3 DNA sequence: TGCGCCAGCAGCTTGGCCAACCAGGGGCCCTACGAGCAGTACTTC. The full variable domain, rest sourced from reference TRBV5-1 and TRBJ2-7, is KAGVTQTPRYLIKTRGQQVTLSCSPISGHRSVSWYQQTPGQGLQFLFEYFSETQRNKGNFPGRFSGRQFSNSRSEMNVSTLELGDSALYLCASSLANQGPYEQYFGPGTRLTVT.

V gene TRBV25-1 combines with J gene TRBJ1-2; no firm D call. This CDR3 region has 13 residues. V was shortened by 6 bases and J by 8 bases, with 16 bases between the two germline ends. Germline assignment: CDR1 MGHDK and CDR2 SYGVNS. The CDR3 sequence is CASSGRTYGGYTF. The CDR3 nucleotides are TGTGCCAGCAGCGGACGGACCTATGGCGGCTACACCTTC.

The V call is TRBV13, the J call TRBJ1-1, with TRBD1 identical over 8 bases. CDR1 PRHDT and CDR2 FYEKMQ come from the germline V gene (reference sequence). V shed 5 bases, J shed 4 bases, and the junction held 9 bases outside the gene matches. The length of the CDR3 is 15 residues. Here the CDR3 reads CASSTRTTGGTEAFF. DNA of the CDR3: TGTGCCAGCAGCACCCGGACCACAGGGGGCACTGAAGCTTTCTTT. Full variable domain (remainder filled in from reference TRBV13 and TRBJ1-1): AAGVIQSPRHLIKEKRETATLKCYPIPRHDTVYWYQQGPGQDPQFLISFYEKMQSDKGSIPDRFSAQQFSDYHSELNMSSLELGDSALYFCASSTRTTGGTEAFFGQGTRLTVV.

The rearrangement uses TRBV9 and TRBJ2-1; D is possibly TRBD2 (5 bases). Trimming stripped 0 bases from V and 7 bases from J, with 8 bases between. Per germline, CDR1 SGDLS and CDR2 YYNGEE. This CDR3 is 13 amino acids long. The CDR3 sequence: CASSVDLANEQFF. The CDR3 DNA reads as TGTGCCAGCAGCGTAGATCTAGCTAATGAGCAGTTCTTC.

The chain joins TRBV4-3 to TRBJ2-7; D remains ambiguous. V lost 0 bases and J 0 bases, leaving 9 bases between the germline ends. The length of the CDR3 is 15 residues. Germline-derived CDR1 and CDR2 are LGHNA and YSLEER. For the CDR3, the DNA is TGCGCCAGCAGCCAAGATTGGGGTCTCTCCTACGAGCAGTACTTC. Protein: CASSQDWGLSYEQYF.

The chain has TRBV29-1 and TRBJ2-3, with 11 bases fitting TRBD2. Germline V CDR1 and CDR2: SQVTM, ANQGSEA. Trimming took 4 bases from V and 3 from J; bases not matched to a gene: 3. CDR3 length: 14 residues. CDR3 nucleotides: TGCAGCGTTGCGGCTAGCGGGGGGACAGATACGCAGTATTTT. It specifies CSVAASGGTDTQYF.

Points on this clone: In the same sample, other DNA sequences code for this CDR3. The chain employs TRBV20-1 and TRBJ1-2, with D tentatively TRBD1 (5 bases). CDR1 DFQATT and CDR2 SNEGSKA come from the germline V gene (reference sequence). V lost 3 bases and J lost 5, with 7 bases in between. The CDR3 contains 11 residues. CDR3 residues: CSARGRYGYTF. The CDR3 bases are TGCAGTGCTAGGGGACGGTATGGCTACACCTTC.

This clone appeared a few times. The CDR3 reads CASSPRGPDTDTQYF. CDR3 DNA: TGTGCCAGCAGCCCCCGGGGGCCCGACACAGATACGCAGTATTTT. The chain combines TRBV7-2 with TRBJ2-3; possibly TRBD1 or TRBD2 for D (6 bases each). V lost 5 bases and J 2 bases, leaving 14 bases between the germline ends. The germline gives CDR1 SGHTA, CDR2 FQGNSA. The CDR3 length is 15 residues. Full variable domain (missing parts from reference TRBV7-2 and TRBJ2-3): GAGVSQSPSNKVTEKGKDVELRCDPISGHTALYWYRQSLGQGLEFLIYFQGNSAPDKSGLPSDRFSAERTGGSVSTLTIQRTQQEDSAVYLCASSPRGPDTDTQYFGPGTRLTVL.

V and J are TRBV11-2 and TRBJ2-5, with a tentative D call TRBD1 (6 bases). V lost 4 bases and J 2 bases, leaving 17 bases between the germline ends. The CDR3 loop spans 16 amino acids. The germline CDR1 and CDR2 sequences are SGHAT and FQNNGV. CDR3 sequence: CASSSPPGHRQETQYF. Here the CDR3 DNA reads TGTGCCAGCAGCTCCCCACCGGGACACCGACAAGAGACCCAGTACTTC.

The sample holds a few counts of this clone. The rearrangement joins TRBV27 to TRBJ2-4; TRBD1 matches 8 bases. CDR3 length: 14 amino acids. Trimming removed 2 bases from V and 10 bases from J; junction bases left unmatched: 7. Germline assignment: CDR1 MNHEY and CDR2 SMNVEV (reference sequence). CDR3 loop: CASSLRRGREIQYF. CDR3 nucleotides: TGTGCCAGCAGTTTACGCAGGGGGCGAGAAATTCAGTACTTC.

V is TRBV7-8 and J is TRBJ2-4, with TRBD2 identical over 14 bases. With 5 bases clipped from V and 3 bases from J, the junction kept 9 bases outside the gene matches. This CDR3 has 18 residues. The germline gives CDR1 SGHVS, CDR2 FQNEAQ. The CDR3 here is CASSIGLAGGRVKNIQYF. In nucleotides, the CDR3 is TGTGCCAGCAGCATAGGACTAGCGGGGGGAAGGGTCAAAAACATTCAGTACTTC.

The DNA for the CDR3 is TGTGCCCGGGACAGGGGGCTGAACACTGAAGCTTTCTTT. It specifies CARDRGLNTEAFF. The chain has TRBV30 and TRBJ1-1; 12 bases fit TRBD1. Unmatched junction bases numbered 1, after V lost 8 bases and J lost 0 bases. The germline V gene encodes CDR1 GTSNPN and CDR2 SVGIG (reference sequence). The CDR3 is 13 residues long.

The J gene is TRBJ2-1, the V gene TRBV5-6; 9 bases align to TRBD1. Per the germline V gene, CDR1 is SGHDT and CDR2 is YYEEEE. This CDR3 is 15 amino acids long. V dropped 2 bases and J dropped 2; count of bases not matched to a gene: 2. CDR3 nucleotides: TGTGCCAGCAGCTTCCGGGACAGGGCCTACAATGAGCAGTTCTTC. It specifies CASSFRDRAYNEQFF. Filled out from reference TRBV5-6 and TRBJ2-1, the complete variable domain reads DAGVTQSPTHLIKTRGQQVTLRCSPKSGHDTVSWYQQALGQGPQFIFQYYEEEERQRGNFPDRFSGHQFPNYSSELNVNALLLGDSALYLCASSFRDRAYNEQFFGPGTRLTVL.

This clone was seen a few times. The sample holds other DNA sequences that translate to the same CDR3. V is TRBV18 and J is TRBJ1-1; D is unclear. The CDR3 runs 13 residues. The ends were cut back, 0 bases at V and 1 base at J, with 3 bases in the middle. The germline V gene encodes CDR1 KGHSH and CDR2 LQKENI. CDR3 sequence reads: CASSPPGNTEAFF. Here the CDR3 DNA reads TGTGCCAGCTCACCACCAGGGAACACTGAAGCTTTCTTT.

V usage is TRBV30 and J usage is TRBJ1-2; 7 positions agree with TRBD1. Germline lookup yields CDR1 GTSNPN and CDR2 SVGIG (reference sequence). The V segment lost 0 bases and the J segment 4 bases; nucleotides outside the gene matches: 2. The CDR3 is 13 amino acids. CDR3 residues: CAWSVGGVYGYTF. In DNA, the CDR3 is TGTGCCTGGAGTGTAGGGGGCGTCTATGGCTACACCTTC.

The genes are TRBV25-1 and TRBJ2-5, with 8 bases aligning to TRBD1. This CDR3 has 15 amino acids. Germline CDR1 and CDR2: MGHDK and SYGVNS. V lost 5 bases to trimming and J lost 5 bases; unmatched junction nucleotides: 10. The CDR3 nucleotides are TGTGCCAGCAGTCCAGCGACAGGGGCAAGGGAGACCCAGTACTTC. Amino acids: CASSPATGARETQYF.

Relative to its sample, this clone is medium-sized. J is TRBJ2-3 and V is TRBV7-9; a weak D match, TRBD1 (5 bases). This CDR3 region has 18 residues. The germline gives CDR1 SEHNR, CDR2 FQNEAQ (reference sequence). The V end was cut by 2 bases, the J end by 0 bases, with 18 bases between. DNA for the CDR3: TGTGCCAGCAGCTTATCGTCTTCTGCGGACACTAGCACAGATACGCAGTATTTT. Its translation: CASSLSSSADTSTDTQYF.

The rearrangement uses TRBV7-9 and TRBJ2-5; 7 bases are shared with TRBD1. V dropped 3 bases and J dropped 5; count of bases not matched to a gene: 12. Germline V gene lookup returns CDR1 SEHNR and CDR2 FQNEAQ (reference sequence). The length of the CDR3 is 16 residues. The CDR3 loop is CASSFAVGQPVETQYF. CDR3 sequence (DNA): TGTGCCAGCAGCTTTGCAGTGGGACAGCCGGTGGAGACCCAGTACTTC.

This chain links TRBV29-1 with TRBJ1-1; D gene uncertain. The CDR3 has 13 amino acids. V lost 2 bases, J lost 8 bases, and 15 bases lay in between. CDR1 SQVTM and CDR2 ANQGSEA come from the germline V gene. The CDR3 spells CSVELAAKREAFF. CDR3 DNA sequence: TGCAGCGTTGAACTCGCTGCTAAGAGAGAAGCTTTCTTT.

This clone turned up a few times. The CDR3 reads CAVGRGQSNANTGELFF. In nucleotides, the CDR3 is TGTGCCGTCGGAAGAGGACAGTCTAATGCGAACACCGGGGAGCTGTTTTTT. The rearrangement joins TRBV30 to TRBJ2-2; possibly TRBD1 for D (6 bases). Trimming left V 8 bases short and J 0 bases short, with 22 bases between. Germline V gene lookup returns CDR1 GTSNPN and CDR2 SVGIG (reference sequence). CDR3 size: 17 residues.

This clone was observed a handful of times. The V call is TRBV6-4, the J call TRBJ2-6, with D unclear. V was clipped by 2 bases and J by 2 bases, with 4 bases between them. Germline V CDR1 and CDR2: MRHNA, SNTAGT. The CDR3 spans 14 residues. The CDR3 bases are TGTGCCAGCAGTGACAGAGCTGGGGCCAACGTCCTGACTTTC. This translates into CASSDRAGANVLTF.

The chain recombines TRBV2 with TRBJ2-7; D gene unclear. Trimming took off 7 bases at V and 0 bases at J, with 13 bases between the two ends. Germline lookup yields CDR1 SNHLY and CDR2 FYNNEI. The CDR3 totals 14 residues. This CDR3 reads CASNFGSYSYEQYF. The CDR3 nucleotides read TGTGCCAGCAATTTCGGCAGCTACTCCTACGAGCAGTACTTC.

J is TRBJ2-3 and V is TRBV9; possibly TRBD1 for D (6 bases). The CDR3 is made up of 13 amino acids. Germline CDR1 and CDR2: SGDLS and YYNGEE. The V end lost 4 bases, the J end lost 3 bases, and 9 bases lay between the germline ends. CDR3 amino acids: CASSTGTTDTQYF. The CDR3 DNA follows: TGTGCCAGCAGCACCGGGACAACAGATACGCAGTATTTT.

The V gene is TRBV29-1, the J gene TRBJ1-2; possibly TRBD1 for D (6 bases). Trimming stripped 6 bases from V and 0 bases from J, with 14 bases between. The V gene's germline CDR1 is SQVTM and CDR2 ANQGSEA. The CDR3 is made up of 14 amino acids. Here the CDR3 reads CSVTAGVPNYGYTF. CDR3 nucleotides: TGCAGCGTCACGGCAGGGGTCCCTAACTATGGCTACACCTTC.

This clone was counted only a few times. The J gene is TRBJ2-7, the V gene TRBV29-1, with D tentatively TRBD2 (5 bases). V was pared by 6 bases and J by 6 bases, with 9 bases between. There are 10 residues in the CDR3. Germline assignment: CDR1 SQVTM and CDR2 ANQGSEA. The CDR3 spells CSVEDAEQYF. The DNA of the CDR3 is TGCAGCGTGGAGGACGCCGAGCAGTACTTC.